One and the same sample provided the 14 T cell receptor beta chains below, sequenced in a study of shared clonotypes between healthy human individuals. Sequencing was performed with immunoSEQ multiplex PCR; in TCRdb, only in-frame clones are kept and a portion is missing. Among 1.5 million to 2.5 million clones listed, around 96% were seen once. Cells designated naive CD8 were CD45RO-negative and were positively selected for CCR7, with terminally differentiated effector memory CD45RA+ cells excluded. Specimen: naive CD8+ T cells sorted from blood. The receptors were gathered from a man aged 18 to 29 in good health.

The chain joins TRBV25-1 to TRBJ1-6, with 12 bases identical to TRBD1. This CDR3 is 16 amino acids long. CDR1 MGHDK and CDR2 SYGVNS come from the germline V gene. The ends lost 3 bases at V and 8 bases at J; junction bases unmatched: 5. This chain's CDR3 is CASSDGTGGSYSPLHF. CDR3 nucleotide sequence: TGTGCCAGCAGTGATGGGACAGGGGGCAGCTATTCACCCCTCCACTTT.

Only one count was recorded for this clone. The chain carries TRBV7-8 and TRBJ1-5; D is unresolved. V was shortened by 2 bases and J by 7 bases, with 18 bases between the two germline ends. The germline gives CDR1 SGHVS, CDR2 FQNEAQ. CDR3 length equals 16 residues. Here the CDR3 DNA reads TGTGCCAGCAGCTTACGTGATTCAGGAATAAACCAGCCCCAGCATTTT. Its translation is CASSLRDSGINQPQHF.

The chain couples TRBV6-1 to TRBJ2-1; TRBD2 matches 7 bases. CDR1 and CDR2 (germline): MNHNS, SASEGT. Unmatched junction bases numbered 6, after V lost 3 bases and J lost 7 bases. This CDR3 contains 14 residues. The CDR3 spells CASSDGLGENEQFF. CDR3 bases: TGTGCCAGCAGTGATGGACTAGGGGAAAATGAGCAGTTCTTC.

The chain has TRBV7-8 and TRBJ1-5; TRBD1 matches 7 bases. V was clipped by 1 base and J by 4 bases; unmatched bases: 7. Per the germline V gene, CDR1 is SGHVS and CDR2 is FQNEAQ. This CDR3 has 16 residues. The CDR3 nucleotides read TGTGCCAGCAGCTTAGACCTTGACAGGGATAATCAGCCCCAGCATTTT. Amino acids: CASSLDLDRDNQPQHF.

Concerning this clone: The sample has other DNA sequences that encode this CDR3 too. J is TRBJ1-3 and V is TRBV5-4, with TRBD1 matching 7 bases. Trimming cost V 4 bases and J 4 bases; bases outside gene matches: 5. The CDR3 is 14 residues long. Germline assignment: CDR1 SGHNT and CDR2 YYREEE (reference sequence). CDR3 loop: CASSPTGAGNTIYF. As DNA, the CDR3 is TGTGCCAGCAGCCCAACAGGGGCCGGAAACACCATATATTTT.

The chain couples TRBV2 to TRBJ2-7; D could derive from TRBD1 or TRBD2 (6 bases each). From germline, CDR1 is SNHLY and CDR2 FYNNEI. The CDR3 runs 16 residues. Trimming took 3 bases from V and 4 from J, leaving 19 bases between them. The CDR3 sequence: CASSERKGGIEYEQYF. CDR3 nucleotides: TGTGCCAGCAGTGAGAGGAAAGGGGGGATAGAGTACGAGCAGTACTTC.

V usage is TRBV28 and J usage is TRBJ2-1, with D unresolved. V lost 3 bases, J lost 2 bases, and 14 bases lay in between. Germline CDR1 MDHEN, CDR2 SYDVKM. The CDR3 has 16 amino acids. This CDR3 is CASSLSRRAPYNEQFF. DNA of the CDR3: TGTGCCAGCAGTTTGAGTAGAAGGGCCCCCTACAATGAGCAGTTCTTC.

The CDR3 loop is CAGDDKGTQFF. In DNA form, the CDR3 reads TGTGCCGGCGATGATAAAGGTACGCAGTTCTTC. The chain carries TRBV7-9 and TRBJ2-1; D is ambiguous. Between the trimmed V and J ends, which lost 11 bases and 12 bases, there was a span of 17 bases. CDR1 SEHNR and CDR2 FQNEAQ come from the germline V gene (reference sequence). The CDR3 is made up of 11 amino acids.

The genes are TRBV28 and TRBJ2-7; 8 bases line up with TRBD1. The length of the CDR3 is 13 residues. The junction had 5 bases not matched to a gene; V was cut back by 6 bases and J by 4 bases. The V gene's germline CDR1 is MDHEN and CDR2 SYDVKM. Written as DNA, the CDR3 is TGTGCCAGCAGGGACAGGGTTGGGTACGAGCAGTACTTC. This gives the protein CASRDRVGYEQYF.

This rearrangement joins TRBV10-3 to TRBJ1-3, with D unresolved. V was clipped by 6 bases and J by 4 bases, with 7 bases between them. Per the germline V gene, CDR1 is ENHRY and CDR2 is SYGVKD. There are 12 residues in the CDR3. In nucleotides, the CDR3 is TGTGCCATCAGCGGACCAGGAAACACCATATATTTT. This encodes CAISGPGNTIYF.

The chain is built from TRBV27 and TRBJ1-2, with a possible D match to TRBD1 (6 bases). The ends were cut back, 5 bases at V and 0 bases at J, with 19 bases in the middle. Germline V CDR1 and CDR2: MNHEY, SMNVEV (reference sequence). The CDR3 runs 17 residues. CDR3 DNA: TGTGCCAGCAGTCCGAGCCGGGTCAGGGGCTCTAACTATGGCTACACCTTC. Translating gives CASSPSRVRGSNYGYTF.

The chain uses TRBV10-2 and TRBJ2-2; possibly TRBD1 or TRBD2 for D (5 bases each). V lost 8 bases to trimming and J lost 3 bases, with 10 bases between them. CDR1 and CDR2 (germline): WSHSY, SAAADI. This CDR3 is built from 13 residues. The chain's CDR3 is CASRDGYTGELFF. CDR3 bases: TGCGCCAGCCGGGACGGATACACCGGGGAGCTGTTTTTT.

The chain has TRBV4-3 and TRBJ2-2, with D possibly matching TRBD2 (5 bases). The V and J ends lost 0 bases and 4 bases respectively, with 12 bases between them. The CDR3 runs to 16 residues. Germline values: CDR1 LGHNA, CDR2 YSLEER. CDR3 protein: CASSQDRGILTGELFF. CDR3 nucleotide sequence: TGCGCCAGCAGCCAAGATCGGGGAATACTCACCGGGGAGCTGTTTTTT.

As concerns this clone: The same CDR3 is also encoded by other DNA sequences in this sample. This chain links TRBV9 with TRBJ2-7; 12 bases line up with TRBD2. With V trimmed by 4 bases and J by 4 bases, 3 bases remained unmatched. This CDR3 region has 14 residues. Germline CDR1 and CDR2: SGDLS and YYNGEE. CDR3 amino acids: CASSPGLAGYEQYF. DNA for the CDR3: TGTGCCAGCAGCCCCGGACTAGCGGGATACGAGCAGTACTTC.